A single sample is the source of the 5 T cell receptor beta chains below, sequenced in a study of regulatory T cells in long-lasting Graves disease. The time point is: persistent/refractory GD, antithyroid drugs over 5 years with positive TRAb. The TCR library was prepared using RNA isolated from PBMCs. For TCR beta, libraries came from iRepertoire HTBI primers and Arm-PCR of CDR3 regions. In TCRdb, the multiplex PCR reads were re-called with MiXCR into one record per CDR3 protein. Of some 300,000 distinct CDR3 sequences in the sample, 20% to 25% were seen once. This sample comprised peripheral blood mononuclear cells (PBMCs), obtained when the disease was refractory, from a patient treated with antithyroid drugs. All receptors derive from a female donor with Graves disease.

This rearrangement joins TRBV5-6 to TRBJ2-2; D is uncertain. The CDR3 length is 12 residues. Trimming shortened V by 4 bases and J by 8 bases, and 9 bases separated the two germline ends. CDR1 is SGHDT, CDR2 YYEEEE, per germline. CDR3 region: CASSLDWGELFF. CDR3 sequence (DNA): TGTGCCAGCAGCCTTGACTGGGGGGAGCTGTTTTTT.

This clonotype was picked up a small number of times. V is TRBV27 and J is TRBJ1-1; a possible D gene is TRBD1 (5 bases). Trimming removed 5 bases from V and 0 bases from J, with 13 bases in between. Germline values: CDR1 MNHEY, CDR2 SMNVEV (reference sequence). The CDR3 sequence is 15 residues long. CDR3 sequence reads: CASSPQGSMNTEAFF. The CDR3 bases are TGTGCCAGCAGTCCCCAGGGTTCAATGAACACTGAAGCTTTCTTT.

The genes are TRBV18 and TRBJ2-7, with D possibly being TRBD2 (6 bases). This CDR3 contains 14 residues. CDR1 KGHSH and CDR2 LQKENI come from the germline V gene. V gave up 3 bases and J gave up 2 bases, with 11 bases separating them. CDR3 loop: CASSPSGEAYEQYF. CDR3 bases: TGTGCCAGCTCACCGTCGGGGGAGGCCTACGAGCAGTACTTC.

Many counts were recorded for this clonotype. The chain has TRBV27 and TRBJ1-5, with no clear D. Germline V CDR1 and CDR2: MNHEY, SMNVEV (reference sequence). The CDR3 runs to 13 residues. Trimming took off 3 bases at V and 3 bases at J, with 6 bases between the two ends. CDR3 nucleotides: TGTGCCAGCAGTTTGGCAGTCAATCAGCCCCAGCATTTT. As protein: CASSLAVNQPQHF.

The V and J genes are TRBV12-3 or TRBV12-4 and TRBJ1-2, with TRBD1 identical over 8 bases. The CDR3 runs to 14 residues. The V and J ends lost 6 bases and 6 bases, in that order; junction bases with no gene match: 9. CDR3 loop: CASSTGTGANGYTF. DNA for the CDR3: TGTGCCAGCAGCACCGGGACAGGAGCGAATGGCTACACCTTC.